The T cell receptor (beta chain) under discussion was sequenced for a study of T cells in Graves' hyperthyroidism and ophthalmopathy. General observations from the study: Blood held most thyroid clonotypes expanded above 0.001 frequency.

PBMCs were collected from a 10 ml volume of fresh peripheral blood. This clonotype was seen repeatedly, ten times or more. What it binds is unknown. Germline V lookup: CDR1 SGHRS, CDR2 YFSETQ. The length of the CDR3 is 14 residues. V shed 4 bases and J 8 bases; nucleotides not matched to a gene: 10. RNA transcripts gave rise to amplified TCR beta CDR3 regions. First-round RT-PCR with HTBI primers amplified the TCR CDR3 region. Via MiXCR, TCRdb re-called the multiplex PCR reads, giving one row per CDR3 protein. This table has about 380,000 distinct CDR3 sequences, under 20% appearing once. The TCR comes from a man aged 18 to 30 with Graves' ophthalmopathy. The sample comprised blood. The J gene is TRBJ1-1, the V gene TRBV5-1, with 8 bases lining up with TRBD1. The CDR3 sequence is CASSTGQGSTEAFF. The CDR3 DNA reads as TGCGCCAGCAGCACCGGACAGGGCTCGACCGAAGCTTTCTTT.